The source of this T cell receptor (beta chain) is a study of Graves' ophthalmopathy and Graves' hyperthyroidism. The authors amplified TCR beta CDR3 regions from RNA transcripts. First-round RT-PCR employed HTBI primers, with a second-round multiplex PCR after it. One entry per CDR3 protein, called by TCRdb with MiXCR from the multiplex PCR reads. The profile covers around 400,000 distinct CDR3 sequences, with around 19% appearing a single time and about 1.4% taken by the ten largest. CDR1 and CDR2 (germline): MNHEY, SVGEGT. The V gene lost 5 bases and the J gene lost 0 bases, with 11 bases spanning the gap. The CDR3 is 15 residues long.

The sample taken for sequencing was peripheral blood. The sequence came from a woman between 18 and 29 years old with Graves' ophthalmopathy. The chain is built from TRBV6-2 or TRBV6-3 and TRBJ1-5; D is ambiguous. The CDR3 spells CASSNLILSNQPQHF. DNA for the CDR3: TGTGCCAGCAGTAACCTTATACTTAGCAATCAGCCCCAGCATTTT.